The rows below give T cell receptor beta chains drawn from one sample of a study of T-cell reconstitution after alpha-beta-depleted transplantation in children. Each CDR3 protein gets one entry after TCRdb re-called the PCR reads with MiXCR. The sample includes approximately 430,000 distinct CDR3 sequences, around 15% seen only once; the top ten take 25% to 30%. The sequenced sample was PBMCs, mostly from graft donor cells, obtained 360 days after TCRalphabeta/CD19-depleted stem cell transplant. The receptors here all came from a boy in the first two years of life who had a stem cell transplant for Wiskott-Aldrich syndrome, so the T cells may come from the graft donor. Both conserved end residues are part of each CDR3. A D gene is named only where the DNA matches it firmly. Not all rows give a size; the values are once, few, many and, for expanded clones, a class.

>.|TRBV6-5|.|TRBJ1-2
CASTERGQGGYGYTF
TGTGCCAGCACCGAAAGAGGGCAGGGAGGCTATGGCTACACCTTC
>TRBD1|TRBV3-1|few|TRBJ2-7
CASSPLPGTGLGSYEQYF
TGTGCCAGCAGCCCCCTTCCCGGGACAGGGTTGGGCTCCTACGAGCAGTACTTC
>.|TRBV7-6|.|TRBJ2-2
CASSLNGGSAGELFF
TGTGCCAGCAGCCTCAACGGAGGGTCGGCCGGGGAGCTGTTTTTT
>.|TRBV5-1|.|TRBJ1-2
CASSLLGSNYGYTF
TGCGCCAGCAGCTTGCTAGGGTCCAACTATGGCTACACCTTC
>.|TRBV14|few|TRBJ2-7
CASSQLGSNSYEQYF
TGTGCCAGCAGCCAACTCGGGAGTAATAGCTACGAGCAGTACTTC
>.|TRBV20-1|few|TRBJ2-2
CSARGRVTGELFF
TGCAGTGCTAGAGGCAGGGTGACCGGGGAGCTGTTTTTT
>.|TRBV30|.|TRBJ2-1
CAWRRKGTGEQFF
TGTGCCTGGAGACGGAAGGGGACCGGTGAGCAGTTCTTC
>.|TRBV10-2|few|TRBJ1-5
CASSESRGNQPQHF
TGCGCCAGCAGTGAGTCAAGGGGGAATCAGCCCCAGCATTTT
>TRBD1|TRBV6-8|.|TRBJ1-1
CASRERTGGGPTEAFF
TGTGCCAGCAGGGAACGGACAGGGGGCGGACCCACTGAAGCTTTCTTT
>TRBD1|TRBV12-3/TRBV12-4|.|TRBJ2-1
CASSQKGRTGKFF
TGTGCCAGCAGTCAAAAGGGGAGGACAGGGAAGTTCTTC
>.|TRBV18|.|TRBJ2-2
CASSHGPGELFF
TGTGCCAGCTCACACGGACCCGGGGAGCTGTTTTTT
>TRBD1|TRBV18|many|TRBJ1-2
CASSPTTGGGYTF
TGTGCCAGCTCACCAACTACAGGGGGAGGCTACACCTTC
>.|TRBV3-1|.|TRBJ1-4
CASSPDYNEKLFF
TGTGCCAGCAGCCCCGATTATAATGAAAAACTGTTTTTT
>.|TRBV6-2/TRBV6-3|few|TRBJ2-2
CASSYSRLYTGELFF
TGTGCCAGCAGTTACTCGAGGCTCTACACCGGGGAGCTGTTTTTT
>TRBD1|TRBV7-6|.|TRBJ1-1
CASSATGRTEAFF
TGTGCCAGCAGCGCGACAGGGAGGACTGAAGCTTTCTTT
>.|TRBV3-1|many|TRBJ2-3
CASSFGGGDTQYF
TGTGCCAGCAGCTTTGGGGGAGGAGATACGCAGTATTTT